This T cell receptor (beta chain) was observed in a study of blood T cell repertoires in COVID-19. Overall study context: Donors in the United States, Italy and Spain gave samples during acute or convalescent COVID-19. T cells, B-cell-depleted T cells, or PBMCs provided the cDNA or gDNA that served as material.

How the authors handled the data: From reference gene primer amplification, estimates of nucleated cell counts were derived. Clones were sequenced by immunoSEQ multiplex PCR, and TCRdb holds only the in-frame ones, with some missing. V, J and clone size derive from that table, while D and trimming were established from the DNA sequence. The table shows about 86,000 clones, with over 80% occurring only once. The CDR3 length is 16 residues. V was trimmed by 1 base and J by 0 bases, leaving 10 bases between them. Germline V lookup: CDR1 LNHDA, CDR2 SQIVND (reference sequence). The chain carries TRBV19 and TRBJ1-5; no clear D. The material sequenced was peripheral blood. The receptor was isolated from a woman older than 75 with active or convalescent COVID-19. The CDR3 sequence: CASSIGRAASNQPQHF. The CDR3 DNA reads TGTGCCAGTAGTATAGGCCGTGCGGCTAGCAATCAGCCCCAGCATTTT. Full variable domain (outside the CDR3, taken from reference TRBV19 and TRBJ1-5): DGGITQSPKYLFRKEGQNVTLSCEQNLNHDAMYWYRQDPGQGLRLIYYSQIVNDFQKGDIAEGYSVSREKKESFPLTVTSAQKNPTAFYLCASSIGRAASNQPQHFGDGTRLSIL.